The 10 T cell receptor beta chains reported below all come from one sample, sequenced in a study of blood T cell repertoires in COVID-19. The method was immunoSEQ multiplex PCR; TCRdb's version includes in-frame clones alone and lacks a portion of them. The sample holds about 63,000 clones, around 80% seen once. Sequencing was performed on peripheral blood. These TCRs come from a human donor in a cohort sampled during active COVID-19.

This clone has just a few counts. The rearrangement joins TRBV7-9 to TRBJ1-4; a possible D gene is TRBD1 (5 bases). The CDR3 loop spans 14 amino acids. V lost 4 bases and J lost 5, with 11 bases in between. The germline V gene has CDR1 SEHNR and CDR2 FQNEAQ (reference sequence). CDR3 amino acids: CASSSFDSNEKLFF. As DNA, the CDR3 is TGTGCCAGCAGCTCTTTTGACAGCAATGAAAAACTGTTTTTT.

This chain links TRBV5-1 with TRBJ1-1; D perhaps matches TRBD1 (6 bases). CDR1 and CDR2 (germline): SGHRS, YFSETQ. This CDR3 is built from 12 residues. V was cut by 6 bases and J by 1 base, with 7 bases left in between. CDR3 loop: CASKDRNTEAFF. CDR3 sequence (DNA): TGCGCCAGCAAGGACAGGAACACTGAAGCTTTCTTT.

This rearrangement joins TRBV4-3 to TRBJ2-7, with D perhaps TRBD1 (6 bases). The V end was cut by 1 base, the J end by 4 bases, with 14 bases between. CDR1 LGHNA and CDR2 YSLEER come from the germline V gene. The CDR3 sequence is 15 residues long. CDR3 in amino acids: CASSQGRGTGYEQYF. CDR3 nucleotide sequence: TGCGCCAGCAGCCAAGGCCGGGGAACAGGGTACGAGCAGTACTTC.

The CDR3 DNA reads as TGTGCCAGCAGCGCCTCTTTTCGGGTAGACAATGAGCAGTTCTTC. It is translated as CASSASFRVDNEQFF. V gene TRBV7-9 combines with J gene TRBJ2-1; D gene unclear. V dropped 5 bases and J dropped 5 bases, with 16 bases sitting between them. CDR1 SEHNR and CDR2 FQNEAQ come from the germline V gene (reference sequence). The CDR3 is 15 amino acids.

The chain carries TRBV27 and TRBJ2-5; 11 bases are shared with TRBD2. The length of the CDR3 is 19 residues. With 2 bases clipped from V and 2 bases from J, the junction kept 13 bases outside the gene matches. CDR1 MNHEY and CDR2 SMNVEV come from the germline V gene (reference sequence). CDR3 in amino acids: CASSLLSGRARSAQETQYF. Written as DNA, the CDR3 is TGTGCCAGCAGTTTACTTAGCGGGAGGGCCCGTTCCGCACAAGAGACCCAGTACTTC.

V and J are TRBV12-5 and TRBJ1-1, with D unclear. There are 13 residues in the CDR3. From germline, CDR1 is LGHNT and CDR2 FRNRAP. V lost 1 base and J 4 bases, leaving 7 bases between the germline ends. CDR3 in DNA: TGTGCTAGTGGTTTGGGAGTGTTCACTGAAGCTTTCTTT. Its protein is CASGLGVFTEAFF.

The CDR3 is CASRPQGSSGNTIYF. Here the CDR3 DNA reads TGTGCCAGCAGACCACAGGGGTCCTCTGGAAACACCATATATTTT. The J gene is TRBJ1-3, the V gene TRBV6-5; 7 bases line up with TRBD1. The CDR3 runs 15 residues. V lost 6 bases and J lost 0; bases outside the gene matches: 5. Per germline, CDR1 MNHEY and CDR2 SVGAGI.

The chain uses TRBV27 and TRBJ2-2; 10 bases are shared with TRBD1. V shed 4 bases, J shed 5 bases, and the junction held 7 bases outside the gene matches. Germline CDR1 MNHEY, CDR2 SMNVEV (reference sequence). This CDR3 contains 16 residues. Here the CDR3 DNA reads TGTGCCAGCAGTTGGGACAGGGGCCTGGGAACCGGGGAGCTGTTTTTT. This sequence encodes CASSWDRGLGTGELFF.

The rearrangement joins TRBV30 to TRBJ2-4; D unclear. Trimming pared 0 bases from V and 8 bases from J, leaving 8 bases between. The CDR3 length is 12 residues. The V gene's germline CDR1 is GTSNPN and CDR2 SVGIG (reference sequence). The CDR3 coding sequence is TGTGCCTGGAGTGTAGCCCGGGACATTCAGTACTTC. This gives the protein CAWSVARDIQYF.

This sequence joins TRBV28 and TRBJ2-4, with D possibly matching TRBD1 (5 bases). CDR3 size: 14 residues. Germline V lookup: CDR1 MDHEN, CDR2 SYDVKM. Trimming left V 8 bases short and J 0 bases short, with 11 bases between. DNA for the CDR3: TGTGCCAGCGGAAGACAGCTAGCCAAAAACATTCAGTACTTC. As protein: CASGRQLAKNIQYF.